This T cell receptor (beta chain) was identified in a study of post-analysis software for immune sequencing data. Findings of the study overall: TRBV segments more frequent in patients than in controls numbered roughly 5 and included TRBV5-6, TRBV5-1 and TRBV20-1. Samples from a shared batch, those prepared together, strongly co-clustered by F measure.

cDNA libraries of TCR beta carried unique molecular identifiers. TCRdb independently ran MiXCR on the PCR reads; one entry per CDR3 protein. The sample lists approximately 660,000 distinct CDR3 sequences; 59% were seen once. Germline loops: CDR1 SQVTM, CDR2 ANQGSEA. The V and J ends lost 4 bases and 0 bases, in that order; junction bases with no gene match: 5. The CDR3 extends over 15 amino acids. In its sample, this clonotype was seen a few times. Its antigen is not identified. This clonotype originated in a girl aged 2-15 years with multiple sclerosis. V and J are TRBV29-1 and TRBJ2-3; 9 bases align to TRBD2. The specimen sequenced was blood. The CDR3 protein is CSVAALAGSTDTQYF. CDR3 DNA: TGCAGCGTTGCGGCGCTAGCGGGGAGCACAGATACGCAGTATTTT.